These 12 T cell receptor beta chains were all obtained from the same sample, sequenced in a study of T cells after somatic rescue of genetic block. Here immunoSEQ multiplex PCR was the method, and the copy in TCRdb shows in-frame clones only, minus some. The sample lists some 9,200 clones; around 74% were seen once. Input material: peripheral blood mononuclear cells (PBMCs). The source of these receptors is a boy between 5 and 17 years old.

The chain recombines TRBV27 with TRBJ2-7; 8 nucleotides agree with TRBD2. The CDR3 runs to 15 residues. Germline V gives CDR1 MNHEY, CDR2 SMNVEV (reference sequence). Trimming removed 8 bases from V and 3 bases from J; junction bases left unmatched: 12. CDR3 in DNA: TGTGCCAGCCGAAATGCGGGAGGACCTATCTACGAGCAGTACTTC. Protein sequence: CASRNAGGPIYEQYF.

V and J are TRBV4-2 and TRBJ2-4, with 7 bases identical to TRBD1. Germline-derived CDR1 and CDR2 are LGHNA and YNFKEQ. V was clipped by 0 bases and J by 0 bases; unmatched bases: 5. The CDR3 length is 17 residues. This chain's CDR3 is CASSQDSGGRAKNIQYF. The CDR3 region has the DNA TGTGCCAGCAGCCAAGATTCAGGGGGAAGAGCCAAAAACATTCAGTACTTC.

This clone was counted only a few times. The V and J genes are TRBV9 and TRBJ2-7, with D perhaps TRBD2 (7 bases). The CDR3 extends over 16 amino acids. The germline V and J ends were trimmed by 4 bases and 3 bases, with 20 bases remaining between them. Per the germline V gene, CDR1 is SGDLS and CDR2 is YYNGEE. CDR3 sequence: CASSLSGGIGYYEQYF. CDR3 in DNA: TGTGCCAGCAGCCTCTCGGGGGGCATAGGGTACTACGAGCAGTACTTC.

This chain joins TRBV30 and TRBJ2-1, with D uncertain. The CDR3 sequence is 13 residues long. V dropped 0 bases and J dropped 3 bases, with 6 bases sitting between them. CDR1 is GTSNPN, CDR2 SVGIG, per germline (reference sequence). CDR3 residues: CAWSVRFYNEQFF. DNA of the CDR3: TGTGCCTGGAGTGTACGATTCTACAATGAGCAGTTCTTC.

The J gene is TRBJ1-1, the V gene TRBV11-3, with D hard to call. Trimming cost V 6 bases and J 0 bases, with 8 bases left between them. Looked up from germline, CDR1 is SGHNT and CDR2 is YENEEA. The CDR3 length is 13 residues. CDR3 protein: CASSLALNTEAFF. In DNA, the CDR3 is TGTGCCAGCAGTCTTGCCTTGAACACTGAAGCTTTCTTT.

The rearrangement joins TRBV6-5 to TRBJ1-2; the match to TRBD1 covers 7 bases. Germline CDR1 MNHEY, CDR2 SVGAGI. The CDR3 spans 16 residues. V dropped 1 base and J dropped 5; count of bases not matched to a gene: 10. The DNA for the CDR3 is TGTGCCAGCAGTTACTGGGTTAGGACAGGTGCTTATGGCTACACCTTC. Encoded protein: CASSYWVRTGAYGYTF.

The chain uses TRBV20-1 and TRBJ1-2; D unclear. Trimming shortened V by 5 bases and J by 5 bases, and 9 bases separated the two germline ends. Germline CDR1 reads DFQATT; CDR2 reads SNEGSKA (reference sequence). This CDR3 has 11 amino acids. CDR3 protein: CSAGIVYGYTF. The CDR3 DNA reads TGCAGTGCTGGAATCGTTTATGGCTACACCTTC.

The rearrangement uses TRBV7-3 and TRBJ1-1, with a possible D match to TRBD1 (5 bases). Germline CDR1 reads SGHTA; CDR2 reads FQGTGA. V lost 5 bases and J lost 0, with 16 bases in between. This CDR3 region has 16 residues. As DNA, the CDR3 is TGTGCCAGCAGCCCCTACGGGGGGATTATGAACACTGAAGCTTTCTTT. Amino acids: CASSPYGGIMNTEAFF.

This clone was seen once. This chain joins TRBV10-3 and TRBJ1-1; no clear D. Germline lookup yields CDR1 ENHRY and CDR2 SYGVKD. V shed 2 bases and J shed 3 bases, with 16 bases lying between them. CDR3 length: 16 residues. CDR3 nucleotides: TGTGCCATCAGTGAGCGACGGACGGTCGGGGACACTGAAGCTTTCTTT. Its protein product is CAISERRTVGDTEAFF.

The chain uses TRBV5-5 and TRBJ2-7; D is ambiguous. Trimming cost V 2 bases and J 3 bases, with 6 bases left between them. The CDR3 length is 12 residues. Germline V gene sequence: CDR1 SGHKS, CDR2 YYEKEE (reference sequence). DNA of the CDR3: TGTGCCAGCAGCTTCTGGGGCTACGAGCAGTACTTC. Translated, it gives CASSFWGYEQYF.

A few counts support this clone. CDR3 region: CAWSDTGGRSQHF. CDR3 DNA sequence: TGTGCCTGGAGCGACACTGGAGGGAGATCCCAGCATTTT. The chain employs TRBV30 and TRBJ1-5; D ambiguous. The V gene's germline CDR1 is GTSNPN and CDR2 SVGIG (reference sequence). V dropped 3 bases and J dropped 11 bases, with 17 bases sitting between them. The CDR3 has 13 amino acids.

This chain joins TRBV7-6 and TRBJ2-5; possible D gene TRBD1, 5 bases. CDR3 length equals 16 residues. Trimming shortened V by 1 base and J by 4 bases, and 16 bases separated the two germline ends. Germline-derived CDR1 and CDR2 are SGHVS and FNYEAQ. The CDR3 region is CASSLGAGFFGETQYF. The CDR3 region has the DNA TGTGCCAGCAGCTTAGGAGCAGGGTTTTTCGGAGAGACCCAGTACTTC.